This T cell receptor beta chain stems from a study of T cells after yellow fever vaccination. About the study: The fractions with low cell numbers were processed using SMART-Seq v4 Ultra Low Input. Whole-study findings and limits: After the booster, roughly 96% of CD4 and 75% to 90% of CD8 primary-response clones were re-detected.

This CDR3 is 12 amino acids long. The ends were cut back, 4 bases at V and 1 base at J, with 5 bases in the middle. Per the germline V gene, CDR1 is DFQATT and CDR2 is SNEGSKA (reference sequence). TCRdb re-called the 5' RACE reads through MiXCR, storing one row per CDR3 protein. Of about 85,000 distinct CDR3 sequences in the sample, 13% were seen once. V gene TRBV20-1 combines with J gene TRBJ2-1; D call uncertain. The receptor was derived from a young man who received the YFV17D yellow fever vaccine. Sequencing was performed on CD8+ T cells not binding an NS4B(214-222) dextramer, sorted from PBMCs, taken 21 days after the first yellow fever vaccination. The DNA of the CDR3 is TGCAGTGCTACCCAATCCTACAATGAGCAGTTCTTC. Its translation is CSATQSYNEQFF.